Listed here are 22 T cell receptor beta chains from one sample, sequenced in a study of T-cell memory formation after mild COVID-19. TCRdb re-called the 5' RACE reads through MiXCR, storing one row per CDR3 protein. Here the sample spans around 370,000 distinct CDR3 sequences, approximately 21% being singletons. Source material: PBMCs or a T cell subset sorted from them (not recorded which). All receptors come from an adult woman who had mild COVID-19 (a few samples of this study predate the infection). Cell type and time point are not known.

This clonotype was counted only a few times. The chain has TRBV16 and TRBJ1-2; the D is unclear. Germline values: CDR1 KGHSY, CDR2 FQNENV. The CDR3 contains 12 residues. Trimming left V 4 bases short and J 13 bases short, with 16 bases between. The CDR3 nucleotides are TGTGCCAGCAGCCCCTATACACAGTCTGGCACCTTC. Protein product: CASSPYTQSGTF.

The chain recombines TRBV9 with TRBJ2-5; D perhaps matches TRBD2 (5 bases). The CDR3 consists of 14 residues. V was trimmed by 2 bases and J by 3 bases, leaving 11 bases between them. Germline V gene sequence: CDR1 SGDLS, CDR2 YYNGEE. CDR3 nucleotide sequence: TGTGCCAGCAGCGTGAGGGATGCTAAAGAGACCCAGTACTTC. Its translation is CASSVRDAKETQYF.

This clonotype was detected many times. This chain links TRBV24-1 with TRBJ2-7, with D possibly matching TRBD1 (6 bases). Germline CDR1 is KGHDR and CDR2 is SFDVKD. The V end was cut by 3 bases, the J end by 1 base, with 12 bases between. This CDR3 region has 15 residues. In DNA form, the CDR3 reads TGTGCCACCAGTGATGGGACATTGGGTTCCTACGAGCAGTACTTC. Its translation: CATSDGTLGSYEQYF.

Here the CDR3 reads CATGAGTNTEAFF. In nucleotides, the CDR3 is TGTGCCACCGGCGCCGGGACGAACACTGAAGCTTTCTTT. This chain connects TRBV15 to TRBJ1-1; tentatively, D is TRBD1 (5 bases). The CDR3 sequence is 13 residues long. The germline CDR1 and CDR2 sequences are LNHNV and YYDKDF (reference sequence). V dropped 8 bases and J dropped 1 base, with 11 bases sitting between them.

This clonotype was counted only a few times. The chain combines TRBV4-1 with TRBJ2-4; maybe TRBD2 (6 bases). The CDR3 extends over 15 amino acids. V was shortened by 0 bases and J by 4 bases, with 10 bases between the two germline ends. Germline CDR1 is MGHRA and CDR2 is YSYEKL. CDR3: CASSQEPGLKNIQYF. For the CDR3, the DNA is TGCGCCAGCAGCCAAGAACCAGGACTAAAAAACATTCAGTACTTC.

This clonotype was seen repeatedly, ten times or more. J is TRBJ2-1 and V is TRBV7-9; D is undetermined. V was shortened by 2 bases and J by 4 bases, with 6 bases between the two germline ends. The germline V gene has CDR1 SEHNR and CDR2 FQNEAQ (reference sequence). The CDR3 runs to 13 residues. CDR3 amino acids: CASSLNVYNEQFF. The CDR3 coding sequence is TGTGCCAGCAGCTTAAACGTGTACAATGAGCAGTTCTTC.

This chain links TRBV6-1 with TRBJ1-2; D is ambiguous. Germline assignment: CDR1 MNHNS and CDR2 SASEGT. CDR3 length: 13 residues. V was shortened by 0 bases and J by 8 bases, with 10 bases between the two germline ends. The CDR3 loop is CASSEAAAGGYTF. CDR3 bases: TGTGCCAGCAGTGAAGCGGCTGCTGGAGGCTACACCTTC.

V gene TRBV7-9 combines with J gene TRBJ1-1; D gene ambiguous. CDR3 length: 13 residues. Trimming left V 5 bases short and J 3 bases short, with 10 bases between. Germline CDR1 is SEHNR and CDR2 is FQNEAQ (reference sequence). CDR3 DNA sequence: TGTGCCAGCAGCCCCCTTGTAGACACTGAAGCTTTCTTT. Translating gives CASSPLVDTEAFF.

In its sample, this clonotype was seen many times. CDR3 nucleotides: TGCGCCAGCAGCGGGGGCGAGACCCAGTACTTC. Encoded protein: CASSGGETQYF. The chain links TRBV4-1 to TRBJ2-5, with TRBD1 as a possible D gene (6 bases). The CDR3 is made up of 11 amino acids. The V end was cut by 5 bases, the J end by 5 bases, with 6 bases between. Germline V gives CDR1 MGHRA, CDR2 YSYEKL.

The chain uses TRBV30 and TRBJ2-2, with a weak D call TRBD2 (7 bases). From germline, CDR1 is GTSNPN and CDR2 SVGIG (reference sequence). CDR3 length: 16 amino acids. Trimming left V 0 bases short and J 5 bases short, with 16 bases between. CDR3 in amino acids: CAWSVRRGPFTGELFF. Written as DNA, the CDR3 is TGTGCCTGGAGTGTAAGGCGGGGGCCCTTTACCGGGGAGCTGTTTTTT.

The V call is TRBV5-1, the J call TRBJ2-5; D is unresolved. Germline assignment: CDR1 SGHRS and CDR2 YFSETQ. There are 13 residues in the CDR3. Trimming left V 5 bases short and J 1 base short, with 9 bases between. The CDR3 is CASRATSQETQYF. The CDR3 region has the DNA TGCGCCAGCAGGGCTACTTCCCAAGAGACCCAGTACTTC.

This clonotype was observed a few times. The gene calls are TRBV29-1 and TRBJ2-1; 8 nucleotides agree with TRBD1. CDR3 size: 18 residues. CDR1 is SQVTM and CDR2 is ANQGSEA in the germline V gene. V shed 0 bases, J shed 10 bases, and the junction held 20 bases outside the gene matches. Written as DNA, the CDR3 is TGCAGCGTTGAAGATCGCAAGGCAGGACAGGGCTCGCGGGGCGAGCAGTTCTTC. Translated, it gives CSVEDRKAGQGSRGEQFF.

The chain uses TRBV13 and TRBJ1-2; 7 bases are shared with TRBD1. V shed 4 bases, J shed 2 bases, and the junction held 7 bases outside the gene matches. The CDR3 covers 15 residues. Germline CDR1 is PRHDT and CDR2 is FYEKMQ (reference sequence). This chain's CDR3 is CASSSALQGNYGYTF. The CDR3 nucleotides read TGTGCCAGCAGCTCCGCCTTACAGGGGAACTATGGCTACACCTTC.

This chain joins TRBV5-5 and TRBJ2-2, with D perhaps TRBD2 (5 bases). This CDR3 has 15 residues. V gave up 2 bases and J gave up 4 bases, with 12 bases separating them. Germline V gene sequence: CDR1 SGHKS, CDR2 YYEKEE (reference sequence). CDR3 DNA: TGTGCCAGCAGCTTACAAACGCTAGCCACCGGGGAGCTGTTTTTT. Amino acid sequence: CASSLQTLATGELFF.

Concerning this clonotype: A read error may produce the germline difference seen at one junction end. The CDR3 loop is CASSLSGQGNSPLHF. In DNA form, the CDR3 reads TGTGCCAGCAGTCTATCGGGACAGGGGAATTCACCCCTCCACTTT. The chain couples TRBV27 to TRBJ1-6; TRBD1 matches 10 bases. The CDR3 spans 15 residues. Germline V CDR1 and CDR2: MNHEY, SMNVEV (reference sequence).

This chain uses TRBV5-1 with TRBJ1-1, with 9 bases that match TRBD1. This CDR3 region has 16 residues. With V trimmed by 2 bases and J by 1 base, 6 bases remained unmatched. The germline gives CDR1 SGHRS, CDR2 YFSETQ. CDR3 DNA sequence: TGCGCCAGCAGCTTACAACCGGGACAGGGGAACACTGAAGCTTTCTTT. This codes for CASSLQPGQGNTEAFF.

This chain uses TRBV4-1 with TRBJ1-2, with TRBD1 matching 9 bases. V shed 5 bases, J shed 2 bases, and the junction held 3 bases outside the gene matches. This CDR3 region has 14 residues. CDR1 and CDR2 (germline): MGHRA, YSYEKL. Here the CDR3 DNA reads TGCGCCAGCAGCGCCGGGACAGGGAACTATGGCTACACCTTC. Translated: CASSAGTGNYGYTF.

Ten or more counts support this clonotype. CDR3 loop: CASSQGAQETQYF. The CDR3 coding sequence is TGCGCCAGCAGTCAGGGGGCCCAAGAGACCCAGTACTTC. The gene calls are TRBV10-2 and TRBJ2-5, with 8 bases fitting TRBD1. Trimming took 5 bases from V and 1 from J; bases not matched to a gene: 0. The V gene's germline CDR1 is WSHSY and CDR2 SAAADI. The CDR3 loop spans 13 amino acids.

This chain connects TRBV28 to TRBJ2-4, with TRBD1 as a possible D gene (6 bases). The CDR3 is made up of 14 amino acids. With 2 bases removed from V and 1 base from J, the gap between germline ends came to 6 bases. CDR1 and CDR2 (germline): MDHEN, SYDVKM. The CDR3 bases are TGTGCCAGCAGTTTAAGGGGGGCCAAAAACATTCAGTACTTC. Its protein is CASSLRGAKNIQYF.

In the case of this clonotype: The junction differs from germline at one of its ends, possibly a read error. The rearrangement uses TRBV9 and TRBJ1-1; D remains ambiguous. The germline gives CDR1 SGDLS, CDR2 YYNGEE. This CDR3 is 11 amino acids long. The CDR3 loop is CASSVEGGVTF. DNA for the CDR3: TGTGCCAGCAGCGTAGAAGGAGGAGTGACCTTT.

The gene calls are TRBV4-2 and TRBJ1-2; D is perhaps TRBD1 (5 bases). The germline gives CDR1 LGHNA, CDR2 YNFKEQ. The CDR3 has 14 amino acids. V was trimmed by 2 bases and J by 6 bases, leaving 13 bases between them. CDR3 bases: TGTGCCAGCAGCCAAATTGGGGCAGCCGATGGCTACACCTTC. Translated, it gives CASSQIGAADGYTF.

V and J are TRBV4-3 and TRBJ2-1, with D unresolved. This CDR3 is built from 11 residues. CDR1 is LGHNA and CDR2 is YSLEER in the germline V gene. Between the trimmed V and J ends, which lost 4 bases and 10 bases, there was a span of 8 bases. CDR3 sequence: CASSPQREQFF. The CDR3 DNA reads as TGCGCCAGCAGCCCCCAGAGGGAGCAGTTCTTC.